The clone carrying this T cell receptor beta chain was seen more than once but under ten times. The antigen is not known. The table came from immunoSEQ multiplex PCR; TCRdb's copy has only in-frame clones and leaves some out. Altogether under 300,000 clones are present, under 75% being singletons, with the ten largest covering approximately 15%. These data belong to a study of cytotoxic CD8 clonotypes in ibrutinib-treated CLL. On the study more broadly: After treatment lasting a median roughly 12 months, range 6 to 36, response samples were collected.

Study observations and caveats: T-cell clonality at baseline went above that of age-matched healthy donors and rose and fell with circulating CD8+ T-cell counts.

This clonotype was sampled from a human donor with chronic lymphocytic leukemia. The sequencing here drew on PBMCs, taken after 24 months of ibrutinib treatment.

As DNA, the CDR3 is TGTGCCAGTAGTCGTACTAGTACTGTTAAGGAGCTGTTTTTT. Encoded protein: CASSRTSTVKELFF. The rearrangement joins TRBV19 to TRBJ2-2; D is perhaps TRBD2 (5 bases). The CDR3 runs 14 residues. Germline values: CDR1 LNHDA, CDR2 SQIVND (reference sequence). V was pared by 5 bases and J by 10 bases, with 17 bases between.